This T cell receptor beta chain was recorded in a study of cytomegalovirus exposure and HLA in healthy donors. The PCR was carried out with 60 Vbeta primers and 13 Jbeta primers. Method: immunoSEQ multiplex PCR; TCRdb's copy keeps in-frame clones and lacks some. Of more than 90,000 clones in the sample, about four fifths were seen once. The CDR3 totals 15 residues. V gave up 9 bases and J gave up 6 bases, with 24 bases separating them. Germline-derived CDR1 and CDR2 are MNHEY and SVGAGI. Input material: PBMCs. This TCR derives from a human donor in good health. This chain connects TRBV6-5 to TRBJ2-7; D unclear. For the CDR3, the DNA is TGTGCCAGAGTTAGCCCCGACCCAACGGGTTCCGAGCAGTACTTC. Encoded protein: CARVSPDPTGSEQYF.